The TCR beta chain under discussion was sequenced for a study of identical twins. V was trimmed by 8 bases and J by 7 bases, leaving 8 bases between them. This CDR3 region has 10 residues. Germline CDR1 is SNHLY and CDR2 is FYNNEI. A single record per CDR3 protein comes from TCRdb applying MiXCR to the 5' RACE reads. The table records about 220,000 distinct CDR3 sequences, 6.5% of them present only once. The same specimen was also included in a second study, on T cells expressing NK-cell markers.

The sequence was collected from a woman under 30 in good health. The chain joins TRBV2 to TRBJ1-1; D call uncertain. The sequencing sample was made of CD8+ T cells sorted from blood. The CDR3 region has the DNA TGTGCCAGCTTCGAAGGTGAAGCTTTCTTT. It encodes CASFEGEAFF.